Shown below are 28 T cell receptor beta chains from a single sample sequenced in a study of shared clonotypes between healthy human individuals. Using immunoSEQ multiplex PCR, the repertoire was profiled, and TCRdb retains in-frame clones only, with some absent. The sample lists around 1,900,000 clones; 93% were seen once. The naive CD8 subset, CD45RO-negative cells positively selected for CCR7, excluded terminally differentiated effector memory CD45RA+ cells. Sequencing was done on a sample of naive CD8+ T cells from PBMCs. These receptors all stem from a man between 18 and 29 years old in good health. Some clones in this sample may be carry-over from other donors' samples.

The V and J genes are TRBV18 and TRBJ2-3; weak D call: TRBD1 (5 bases). Trimming took off 7 bases at V and 3 bases at J, with 14 bases between the two ends. The CDR3 runs 14 residues. Germline V lookup: CDR1 KGHSH, CDR2 LQKENI. CDR3 nucleotide sequence: TGTGCCAGCTTACTGACAGAGACAACAGATACGCAGTATTTT. Protein sequence: CASLLTETTDTQYF.

This chain links TRBV5-3 with TRBJ2-3; D is perhaps TRBD2 (5 bases). TRBV5-3 is classed as an ORF, of uncertain function. Trimming took off 6 bases at V and 3 bases at J, with 11 bases between the two ends. CDR3 length equals 13 residues. This chain's CDR3 is CARITGNTDTQYF. CDR3 bases: TGTGCCAGAATTACGGGAAATACAGATACGCAGTATTTT.

This sequence joins TRBV7-6 and TRBJ2-3, with D perhaps matching TRBD2 (7 bases). The germline V and J ends were trimmed by 2 bases and 4 bases, with 16 bases remaining between them. Per the germline V gene, CDR1 is SGHVS and CDR2 is FNYEAQ. The CDR3 spans 16 residues. Here the CDR3 reads CASSLPSGGGADTQYF. In DNA form, the CDR3 reads TGTGCCAGCAGCTTACCTAGCGGAGGGGGGGCAGATACGCAGTATTTT.

The CDR3 protein is CASRPGLMKTQYF. The CDR3 nucleotides are TGTGCCAGCAGACCCGGGTTGATGAAGACCCAGTACTTC. The chain carries TRBV27 and TRBJ2-5; D remains ambiguous. The CDR3 spans 13 residues. The V end lost 6 bases, the J end lost 6 bases, and 14 bases lay between the germline ends. Per the germline V gene, CDR1 is MNHEY and CDR2 is SMNVEV (reference sequence).

V is TRBV5-8 and J is TRBJ2-7, with D tentatively TRBD2 (5 bases). V shed 3 bases and J shed 5 bases, with 9 bases lying between them. Germline V gene data show CDR1 as SGHTS and CDR2 as YDEGEE. The CDR3 has 12 residues. Here the CDR3 DNA reads TGTGCCAGCAGCTCGGGTAGCGACGAGCAGTACTTC. It codes for CASSSGSDEQYF.

This clone was detected only once. V gene TRBV7-6 combines with J gene TRBJ2-1; D is perhaps TRBD2 (6 bases). Looked up from germline, CDR1 is SGHVS and CDR2 is FNYEAQ. Trimming left V 0 bases short and J 3 bases short, with 15 bases between. CDR3 size: 17 residues. Written as DNA, the CDR3 is TGTGCCAGCAGCTTAGCCGGTAGGTCTAGCGACTACAATGAGCAGTTCTTC. It yields the protein CASSLAGRSSDYNEQFF.

The count of this clone is one. This same CDR3 is encoded by further DNA sequences in the sample. The chain links TRBV7-9 to TRBJ2-2; no clear D gene. The V gene's germline CDR1 is SEHNR and CDR2 FQNEAQ (reference sequence). V dropped 5 bases and J dropped 6 bases, with 4 bases sitting between them. The CDR3 runs to 11 residues. For the CDR3, the DNA is TGTGCCAGCAGCCCGGCCGGGGAGCTGTTTTTT. This gives the protein CASSPAGELFF.

V and J are TRBV7-3 and TRBJ2-3; perhaps TRBD2 as D (6 bases). Germline V gene data show CDR1 as SGHTA and CDR2 as FQGTGA. This CDR3 contains 14 residues. Trimming removed 2 bases at V and 4 bases at J, with 10 bases between. DNA for the CDR3: TGTGCCAGCAGCTTACTCGGGGGAGCAGATACGCAGTATTTT. It yields the protein CASSLLGGADTQYF.

The chain is built from TRBV9 and TRBJ2-2; 8 bases are a match to TRBD1. Germline V lookup: CDR1 SGDLS, CDR2 YYNGEE. The CDR3 is made up of 17 amino acids. Trimming took 4 bases from V and 1 from J; bases not matched to a gene: 9. The CDR3 reads CASSHSVGQENTGELFF. The CDR3 DNA reads as TGTGCCAGCAGCCACTCCGTGGGACAGGAGAACACCGGGGAGCTGTTTTTT.

The rearrangement uses TRBV13 and TRBJ1-2, with TRBD1 matching over 7 bases. The CDR3 spans 14 residues. V lost 0 bases and J lost 8; bases outside the gene matches: 6. The V gene's germline CDR1 is PRHDT and CDR2 FYEKMQ (reference sequence). CDR3 bases: TGTGCCAGCAGCTTAGGGAGGGACAGAGGGGGCTACACCTTC. It encodes CASSLGRDRGGYTF.

J is TRBJ1-2 and V is TRBV7-9; D is unresolved. CDR1 and CDR2 from the germline V gene are SEHNR and FQNEAQ (reference sequence). The length of the CDR3 is 14 residues. V dropped 1 base and J dropped 4 bases, with 10 bases sitting between them. The DNA of the CDR3 is TGTGCCAGCAGCTTAGTCGATGCAGGCTATGGCTACACCTTC. Encoded protein: CASSLVDAGYGYTF.

This clone was seen a single time. CDR3 sequence reads: CASSLDGTSVSEQYF. In nucleotides, the CDR3 is TGTGCCAGCAGCTTAGACGGGACTAGCGTCTCCGAGCAGTACTTC. This rearrangement joins TRBV7-3 to TRBJ2-7, with 10 bases that match TRBD2. Germline loops: CDR1 SGHTA, CDR2 FQGTGA. V gave up 2 bases and J gave up 6 bases; unmatched junction bases: 7. The CDR3 is 15 amino acids. Together with reference TRBV7-3 and TRBJ2-7, the CDR3 gives the full variable domain: GAGVSQTPSNKVTEKGKYVELRCDPISGHTALYWYRQSLGQGPEFLIYFQGTGAADDSGLPNDRFFAVRPEGSVSTLKIQRTERGDSAVYLCASSLDGTSVSEQYFGPGTRLTVT.

On this clone itself: Other DNA variants within this sample encode the same CDR3. V gene TRBV27 combines with J gene TRBJ2-7; 10 bases line up with TRBD1. CDR3 length: 15 amino acids. Losses at the gene ends were 6 bases for V and 2 bases for J; bases not matched to a gene: 7. Germline assignment: CDR1 MNHEY and CDR2 SMNVEV (reference sequence). In DNA form, the CDR3 reads TGTGCCAGCAGCCCACGGGACAGGGGAACCTACGAGCAGTACTTC. Translating gives CASSPRDRGTYEQYF.

The rearrangement links TRBV5-5 to TRBJ1-5; D remains unclear. V was clipped by 3 bases and J by 4 bases, with 14 bases between them. The CDR3 loop spans 15 amino acids. The V gene's germline CDR1 is SGHKS and CDR2 YYEKEE (reference sequence). In DNA form, the CDR3 reads TGTGCCAGCAGCTCACTTCCCGGGATAAATCAGCCCCAGCATTTT. It encodes CASSSLPGINQPQHF.

The chain uses TRBV7-9 and TRBJ2-7, with 8 bases aligning to TRBD2. This CDR3 spans 14 amino acids. V shed 5 bases, J shed 3 bases, and the junction held 6 bases outside the gene matches. Germline V gene data show CDR1 as SEHNR and CDR2 as FQNEAQ (reference sequence). The CDR3, as DNA: TGTGCCAGCAGCCCCATCAGCGGGAGCTACGAGCAGTACTTC. This translates into CASSPISGSYEQYF.

J is TRBJ2-2 and V is TRBV9, with a possible D match to TRBD1 (5 bases). The germline gives CDR1 SGDLS, CDR2 YYNGEE. This CDR3 is 16 amino acids long. Trimming cost V 0 bases and J 1 base, with 10 bases left between them. The CDR3 sequence: CASSVEWGWNTGELFF. The CDR3 bases are TGTGCCAGCAGCGTAGAGTGGGGCTGGAACACCGGGGAGCTGTTTTTT.

The chain carries TRBV14 and TRBJ2-1, with 7 bases aligning to TRBD2. The V and J ends lost 4 bases and 9 bases, in that order; junction bases with no gene match: 12. Germline values: CDR1 SGHDN, CDR2 FVKESK. The CDR3 loop spans 15 amino acids. The CDR3 reads CASSPNFGRMGEQFF. The CDR3 nucleotides read TGTGCCAGCAGCCCGAATTTCGGGAGGATGGGTGAGCAGTTCTTC.

This clone was observed a handful of times. V is TRBV29-1 and J is TRBJ1-1; D remains ambiguous. Deletions cut 0 bases from V and 0 bases from J, with 5 bases between. Germline CDR1 reads SQVTM; CDR2 reads ANQGSEA. This CDR3 has 13 residues. In nucleotides, the CDR3 is TGCAGCGTTGAAGATGAGGTGAACACTGAAGCTTTCTTT. This codes for CSVEDEVNTEAFF.

Details on this clone: This same CDR3 is encoded by further DNA sequences in the sample. V gene TRBV7-3 combines with J gene TRBJ2-1; 10 bases are a match to TRBD2. After removal of 2 bases from V and 6 bases from J, the junction contained 4 bases not matched to a gene. CDR3 length equals 15 residues. The germline CDR1 and CDR2 sequences are SGHTA and FQGTGA. In DNA form, the CDR3 reads TGTGCCAGCAGCTTACTAGCGGGAGTGGGCAATGAGCAGTTCTTC. Amino acids: CASSLLAGVGNEQFF. Based on the CDR3 plus reference TRBV7-3 and TRBJ2-1, the full variable domain is GAGVSQTPSNKVTEKGKYVELRCDPISGHTALYWYRQSLGQGPEFLIYFQGTGAADDSGLPNDRFFAVRPEGSVSTLKIQRTERGDSAVYLCASSLLAGVGNEQFFGPGTRLTVL.

The J gene is TRBJ2-2, the V gene TRBV29-1, with unresolved D. The V and J ends lost 7 bases and 1 base respectively, with 7 bases between them. The germline V gene encodes CDR1 SQVTM and CDR2 ANQGSEA. The CDR3 covers 12 residues. In DNA, the CDR3 is TGCAGCGCCTGGCAGAACACCGGGGAGCTGTTTTTT. Its protein product is CSAWQNTGELFF.

The chain couples TRBV10-3 to TRBJ2-3; TRBD2 aligns across 13 bases. V shed 0 bases, J shed 0 bases, and the junction held 6 bases outside the gene matches. This CDR3 has 19 amino acids. Germline CDR1 is ENHRY and CDR2 is SYGVKD. CDR3 DNA: TGTGCCATCAGTGAGTCCGCCGGGACTAGCGGGACTAGCACAGATACGCAGTATTTT. It yields the protein CAISESAGTSGTSTDTQYF.

This clone occurred once. The chain joins TRBV11-2 to TRBJ1-1; tentatively, D is TRBD1 (6 bases). Trimming pared 0 bases from V and 1 base from J, leaving 12 bases between. This CDR3 has 16 amino acids. CDR1 is SGHAT and CDR2 is FQNNGV in the germline V gene. The CDR3: CASSLDFGGRNTEAFF. The CDR3 coding sequence is TGTGCCAGCAGCTTAGATTTTGGGGGCCGGAACACTGAAGCTTTCTTT.

Regarding this clone: This specimen includes other DNA sequences encoding the same CDR3. This rearrangement joins TRBV2 to TRBJ2-2; D is ambiguous. V lost 1 base, J lost 8 bases, and 2 bases lay in between. The CDR3 is 11 amino acids. Germline CDR1 reads SNHLY; CDR2 reads FYNNEI. CDR3 bases: TGTGCCAGCAGTGAAGGAGGGGAGCTGTTTTTT. This translates into CASSEGGELFF.

V is TRBV21-1 and J is TRBJ2-2; the table's D call, TRBD1, has no DNA check behind it. TRBV21-1 constitutes a pseudogene. The CDR3 sequence is 18 residues long. The CDR3 sequence: CASSKGQGPIGDTGELFF. CDR3 sequence (DNA): TGTGCCAGCAGCAAGGGACAGGGGCCTATCGGGGACACCGGGGAGCTGTTTTTT.

This chain joins TRBV7-9 and TRBJ2-7, with D hard to call. Trimming took off 5 bases at V and 3 bases at J, with 17 bases between the two ends. The CDR3 has 15 residues. Germline V gene lookup returns CDR1 SEHNR and CDR2 FQNEAQ (reference sequence). The CDR3 DNA follows: TGTGCCAGCAGCCCCGGTGAGGTGGGGATCTACGAGCAGTACTTC. Residues: CASSPGEVGIYEQYF. Filled out from reference TRBV7-9 and TRBJ2-7, the complete variable domain reads DTGVSQNPRHKITKRGQNVTFRCDPISEHNRLYWYRQTLGQGPEFLTYFQNEAQLEKSRLLSDRFSAERPKGSFSTLEIQRTEQGDSAMYLCASSPGEVGIYEQYFGPGTRLTVT.

The chain carries TRBV10-3 and TRBJ1-1; D is perhaps TRBD1 (5 bases). The CDR3 extends over 14 amino acids. CDR1 ENHRY and CDR2 SYGVKD come from the germline V gene. V was clipped by 2 bases and J by 5 bases, with 12 bases between them. The CDR3, as DNA: TGTGCCATCAGTGAGCCGGGGCGGAGGACTGAAGCTTTCTTT. It codes for CAISEPGRRTEAFF.

This rearrangement joins TRBV29-1 to TRBJ2-6, with a weak D call TRBD1 (5 bases). The ends were cut back, 7 bases at V and 2 bases at J, with 15 bases in the middle. This CDR3 region has 15 residues. CDR1 SQVTM and CDR2 ANQGSEA come from the germline V gene. The chain's CDR3 is CSAEFEGAGANVLTF. In nucleotides, the CDR3 is TGCAGCGCCGAATTTGAAGGGGCTGGGGCCAACGTCCTGACTTTC. The whole variable domain, filled in from reference TRBV29-1 and TRBJ2-6, reads SAVISQKPSRDICQRGTSLTIQCQVDSQVTMMFWYRQQPGQSLTLIATANQGSEATYESGFVIDKFPISRPNLTFSTLTVSNMSPEDSSIYLCSAEFEGAGANVLTFGAGSRLTVL.

The gene calls are TRBV6-1 and TRBJ2-1, with D possibly TRBD1 on 5 matching bases. Germline-derived CDR1 and CDR2 are MNHNS and SASEGT. Deletions cut 7 bases from V and 15 bases from J, with 22 bases between. The CDR3 spans 13 residues. The CDR3 coding sequence is TGTGCCAGCATGGACACGTTGGACGGTGACGCGTTCTTC. It encodes CASMDTLDGDAFF.